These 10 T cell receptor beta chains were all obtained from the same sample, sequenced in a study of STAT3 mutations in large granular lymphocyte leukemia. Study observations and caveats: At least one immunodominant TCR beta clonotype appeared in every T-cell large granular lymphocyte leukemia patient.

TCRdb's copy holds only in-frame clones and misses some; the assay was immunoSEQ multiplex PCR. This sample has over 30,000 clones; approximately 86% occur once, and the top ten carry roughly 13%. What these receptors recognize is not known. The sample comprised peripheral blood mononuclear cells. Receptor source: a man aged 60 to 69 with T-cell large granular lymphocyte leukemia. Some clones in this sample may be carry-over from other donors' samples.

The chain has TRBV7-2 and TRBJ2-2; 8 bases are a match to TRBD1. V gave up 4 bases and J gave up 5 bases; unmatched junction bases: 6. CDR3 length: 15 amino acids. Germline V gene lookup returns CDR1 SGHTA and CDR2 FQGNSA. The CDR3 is CASSSRTGLTGELFF. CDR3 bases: TGTGCCAGCAGCTCCCGGACAGGGTTGACCGGGGAGCTGTTTTTT.

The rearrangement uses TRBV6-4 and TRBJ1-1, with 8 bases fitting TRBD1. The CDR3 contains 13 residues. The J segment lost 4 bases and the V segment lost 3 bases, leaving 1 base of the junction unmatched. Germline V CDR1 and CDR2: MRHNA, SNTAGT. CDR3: CASSETGATEAFF. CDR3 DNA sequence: TGTGCCAGCAGTGAGACAGGGGCCACTGAAGCTTTCTTT.

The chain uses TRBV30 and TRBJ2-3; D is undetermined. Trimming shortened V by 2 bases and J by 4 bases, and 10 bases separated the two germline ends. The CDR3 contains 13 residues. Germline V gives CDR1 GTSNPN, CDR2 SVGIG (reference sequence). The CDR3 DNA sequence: TGTGCCTGGAGTCCCTCCCGCGCAGATACGCAGTATTTT. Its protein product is CAWSPSRADTQYF. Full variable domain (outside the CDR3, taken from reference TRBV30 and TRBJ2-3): SQTIHQWPATLVQPVGSPLSLECTVEGTSNPNLYWYRQAAGRGLQLLFYSVGIGQISSEVPQNLSASRPQDRQFILSSKKLLLSDSGFYLCAWSPSRADTQYFGPGTRLTVL.

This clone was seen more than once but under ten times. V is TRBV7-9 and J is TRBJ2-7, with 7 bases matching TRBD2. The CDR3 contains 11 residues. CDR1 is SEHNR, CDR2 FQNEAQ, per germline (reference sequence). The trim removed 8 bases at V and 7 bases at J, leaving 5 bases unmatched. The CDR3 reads CASQRDLEQYF. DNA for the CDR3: TGTGCCAGCCAGCGGGATCTTGAGCAGTACTTC.

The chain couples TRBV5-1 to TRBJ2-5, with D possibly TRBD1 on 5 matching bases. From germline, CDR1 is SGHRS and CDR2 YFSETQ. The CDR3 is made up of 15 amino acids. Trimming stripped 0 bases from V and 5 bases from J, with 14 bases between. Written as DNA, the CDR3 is TGCGCCAGCAGCTTGGGGGCCCCTGGGGCGGAGACCCAGTACTTC. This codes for CASSLGAPGAETQYF.

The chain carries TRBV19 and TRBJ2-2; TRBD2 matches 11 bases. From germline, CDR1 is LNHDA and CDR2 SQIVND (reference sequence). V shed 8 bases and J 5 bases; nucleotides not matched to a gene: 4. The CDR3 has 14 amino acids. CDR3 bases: TGTGCCAGTCTCCGACTAGCGGGAACCGGGGAGCTGTTTTTT. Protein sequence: CASLRLAGTGELFF.

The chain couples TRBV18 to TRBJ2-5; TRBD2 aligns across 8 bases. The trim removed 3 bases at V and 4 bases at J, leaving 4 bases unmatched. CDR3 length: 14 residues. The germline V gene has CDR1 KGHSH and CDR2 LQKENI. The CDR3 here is CASSPGLARETQYF. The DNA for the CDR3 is TGTGCCAGCTCACCCGGACTAGCCAGAGAGACCCAGTACTTC. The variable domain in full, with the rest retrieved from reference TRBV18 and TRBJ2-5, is NAGVMQNPRHLVRRRGQEARLRCSPMKGHSHVYWYRQLPEEGLKFMVYLQKENIIDESGMPKERFSAEFPKEGPSILRIQQVVRGDSAAYFCASSPGLARETQYFGPGTRLLVL.

The CDR3 is CASSRRAGDTSTDTQYF. CDR3 coding DNA: TGTGCCAGCAGCCGGCGCGCGGGAGATACGAGCACAGATACGCAGTATTTT. The chain uses TRBV7-9 and TRBJ2-3, with 7 positions matching TRBD2. V trimming: 5 bases; J trimming: 0 bases; junction bases outside the gene matches: 11. The CDR3 sequence is 17 residues long. Germline V gene data show CDR1 as SEHNR and CDR2 as FQNEAQ (reference sequence).

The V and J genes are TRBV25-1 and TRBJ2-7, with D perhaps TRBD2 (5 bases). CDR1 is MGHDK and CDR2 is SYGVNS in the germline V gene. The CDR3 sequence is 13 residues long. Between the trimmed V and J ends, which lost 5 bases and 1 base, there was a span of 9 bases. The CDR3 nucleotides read TGTGCCAGCAGTAGGACTTTATCCTACGAGCAGTACTTC. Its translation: CASSRTLSYEQYF.

In nucleotides, the CDR3 is TGCGCCAGCAGCTTGTTGGGACAGACGAACACTGAAGCTTTCTTT. Translated, it gives CASSLLGQTNTEAFF. This chain connects TRBV5-1 to TRBJ1-1; 7 bases map to TRBD1. CDR1 SGHRS and CDR2 YFSETQ come from the germline V gene. The V segment lost 1 base and the J segment 1 base; nucleotides outside the gene matches: 4. CDR3 length: 15 residues.